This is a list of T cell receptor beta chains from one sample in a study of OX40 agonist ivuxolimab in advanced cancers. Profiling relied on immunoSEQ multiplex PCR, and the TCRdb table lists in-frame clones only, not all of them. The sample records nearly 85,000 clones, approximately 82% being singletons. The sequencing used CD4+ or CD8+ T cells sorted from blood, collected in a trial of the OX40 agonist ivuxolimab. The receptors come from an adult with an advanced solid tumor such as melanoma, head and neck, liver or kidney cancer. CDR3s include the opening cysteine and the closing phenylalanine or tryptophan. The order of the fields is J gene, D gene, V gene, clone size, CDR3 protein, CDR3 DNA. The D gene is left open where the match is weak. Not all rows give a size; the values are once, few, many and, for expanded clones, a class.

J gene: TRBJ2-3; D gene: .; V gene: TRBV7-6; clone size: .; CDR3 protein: CASSPQESTDTQYF; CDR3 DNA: TGTGCCAGCAGCCCGCAGGAAAGCACAGATACGCAGTATTTT
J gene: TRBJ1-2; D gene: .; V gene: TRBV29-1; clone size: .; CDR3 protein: CSVEDSNYGYTF; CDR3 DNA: TGCAGCGTTGAGGACAGCAACTATGGCTACACCTTC
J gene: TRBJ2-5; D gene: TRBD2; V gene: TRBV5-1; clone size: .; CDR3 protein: CASSSLTSGGSETQYF; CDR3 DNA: TGCGCCAGCAGCTCCTTGACTAGCGGGGGAAGTGAGACCCAGTACTTC
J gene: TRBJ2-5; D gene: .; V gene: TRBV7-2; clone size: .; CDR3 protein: CASSLAGWETQYF; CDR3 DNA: TGTGCCAGCAGCTTAGCAGGGTGGGAGACCCAGTACTTC
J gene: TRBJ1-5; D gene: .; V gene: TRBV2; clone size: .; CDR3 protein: CASGGSTAKDQPQHF; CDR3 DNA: TGTGCCAGCGGGGGTTCGACAGCAAAGGATCAGCCCCAGCATTTT
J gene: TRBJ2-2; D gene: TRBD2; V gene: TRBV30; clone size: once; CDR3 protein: CAARGGPLGTGELFF; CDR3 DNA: TGTGCCGCCCGCGGGGGGCCCTTAGGGACCGGGGAGCTGTTTTTT
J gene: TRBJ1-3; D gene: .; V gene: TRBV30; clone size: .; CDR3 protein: CAWSVGSSGNTIYF; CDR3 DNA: TGTGCCTGGAGTGTTGGGAGCTCTGGAAACACCATATATTTT
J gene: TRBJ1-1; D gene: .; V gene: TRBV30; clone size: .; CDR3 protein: CAWTPNRSMNTEAFF; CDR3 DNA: TGTGCCTGGACACCAAACCGAAGCATGAACACTGAAGCTTTCTTT
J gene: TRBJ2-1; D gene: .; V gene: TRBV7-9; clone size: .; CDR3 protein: CASSPLGNEQFF; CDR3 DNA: TGTGCCAGCAGCCCACTCGGCAATGAGCAGTTCTTC
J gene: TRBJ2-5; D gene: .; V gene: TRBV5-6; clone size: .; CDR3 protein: CASSSADQETQYF; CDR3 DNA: TGTGCCAGCAGCTCCGCGGACCAAGAGACCCAGTACTTC
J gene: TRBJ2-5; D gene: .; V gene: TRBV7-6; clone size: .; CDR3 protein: CASSPGTIETQYF; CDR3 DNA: TGTGCCAGCAGCCCCGGGACAATAGAGACCCAGTACTTC
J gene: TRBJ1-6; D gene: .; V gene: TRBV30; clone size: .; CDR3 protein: CAWSVRGVVYNSPLHF; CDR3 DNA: TGTGCCTGGAGTGTACGCGGGGTGGTCTATAATTCACCCCTCCACTTT
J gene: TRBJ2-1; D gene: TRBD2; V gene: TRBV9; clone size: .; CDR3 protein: CASSEGLGDNNEQFF; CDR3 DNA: TGTGCCAGCAGCGAGGGACTAGGGGACAACAATGAGCAGTTCTTC
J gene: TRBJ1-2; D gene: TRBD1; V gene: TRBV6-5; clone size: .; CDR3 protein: CASRFADRGPGYTF; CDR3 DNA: TGTGCCAGCAGGTTCGCCGACAGGGGCCCTGGCTACACCTTC
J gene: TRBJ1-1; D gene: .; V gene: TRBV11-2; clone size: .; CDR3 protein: CASTRTAHEAFF; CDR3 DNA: TGTGCCAGCACTCGGACGGCTCATGAAGCTTTCTTT
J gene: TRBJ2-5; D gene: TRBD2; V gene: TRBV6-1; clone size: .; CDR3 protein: CASSESAGGMETQYF; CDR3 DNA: TGTGCCAGCAGTGAATCAGCGGGGGGGATGGAGACCCAGTACTTC
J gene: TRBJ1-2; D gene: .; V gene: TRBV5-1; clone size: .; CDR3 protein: CASSLGWQGNGYTF; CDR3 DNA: TGCGCCAGCAGCTTGGGGTGGCAGGGGAATGGCTACACCTTC
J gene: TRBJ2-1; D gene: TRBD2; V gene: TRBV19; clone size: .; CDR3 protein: CASSLTELAGVYNEQFF; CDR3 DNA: TGTGCCAGTAGCCTTACGGAGCTAGCGGGAGTCTACAATGAGCAGTTCTTC
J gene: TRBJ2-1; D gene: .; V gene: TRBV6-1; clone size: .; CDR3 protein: CASSLYPGTEQFF; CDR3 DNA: TGTGCCAGCAGTCTATACCCTGGGACAGAGCAGTTCTTC
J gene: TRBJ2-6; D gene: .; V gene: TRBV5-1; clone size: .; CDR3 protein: CASSLGGVGGSGANVLTF; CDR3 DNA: TGCGCCAGCAGCTTGGGAGGGGTCGGTGGCTCTGGGGCCAACGTCCTGACTTTC
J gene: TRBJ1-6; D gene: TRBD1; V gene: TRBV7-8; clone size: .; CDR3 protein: CASSLAPGQGDNSPLHF; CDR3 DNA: TGTGCCAGCAGCTTAGCTCCGGGACAGGGGGACAATTCACCCCTCCACTTT
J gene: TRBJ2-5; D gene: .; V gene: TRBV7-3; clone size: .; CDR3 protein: CASSLSNMGETQYF; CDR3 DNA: TGTGCCAGCAGCTTAAGCAACATGGGGGAGACCCAGTACTTC
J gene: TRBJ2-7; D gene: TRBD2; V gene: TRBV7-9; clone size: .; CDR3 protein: CASSPRGGADHEQYF; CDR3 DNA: TGTGCCAGCAGCCCCCGGGGGGGGGCAGATCACGAGCAGTACTTC
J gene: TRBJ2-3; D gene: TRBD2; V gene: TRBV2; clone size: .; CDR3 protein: CASSRDYETDTQYF; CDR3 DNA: TGTGCCAGCAGCCGGGACTACGAAACAGATACGCAGTATTTT
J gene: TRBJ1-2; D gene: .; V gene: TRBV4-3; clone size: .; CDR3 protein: CASSQEPSRGYTF; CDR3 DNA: TGCGCCAGCAGCCAAGAGCCCAGCAGAGGCTACACCTTC
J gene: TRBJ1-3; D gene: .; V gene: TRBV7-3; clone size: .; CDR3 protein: CASSTPPGEVSGNTIYF; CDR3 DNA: TGTGCCAGCAGCACCCCCCCCGGAGAGGTCTCTGGAAACACCATATATTTT
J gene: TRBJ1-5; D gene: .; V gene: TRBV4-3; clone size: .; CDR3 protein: CASSPRAGGPQHF; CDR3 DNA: TGCGCCAGCAGCCCCCGGGCCGGGGGTCCCCAGCATTTT